Below are 12 T cell receptor beta chains sequenced from a single sample in a study of blood T cell repertoires in COVID-19. The assay was immunoSEQ multiplex PCR, and TCRdb's table has in-frame clones only and misses some. The top ten hold about 2% of the sample, which has 130,000 to 150,000 clones, more than 70% seen once. Source material: peripheral blood. These receptors all stem from a human donor in a cohort sampled during active COVID-19.

The chain couples TRBV19 to TRBJ2-1; 7 bases are shared with TRBD2. The V gene's germline CDR1 is LNHDA and CDR2 SQIVND (reference sequence). The CDR3 is 13 amino acids. V shed 4 bases and J 10 bases; nucleotides not matched to a gene: 7. CDR3 loop: CASSTGGSREQFF. Written as DNA, the CDR3 is TGTGCCAGTAGTACAGGCGGGAGTAGGGAGCAGTTCTTC.

This clone has a handful of counts. The chain links TRBV7-9 to TRBJ2-7, with TRBD1 as a possible D gene (5 bases). This CDR3 is built from 14 residues. V was trimmed by 6 bases and J by 4 bases, leaving 16 bases between them. From germline, CDR1 is SEHNR and CDR2 FQNEAQ (reference sequence). The chain's CDR3 is CASRDSLDGYEQYF. Here the CDR3 DNA reads TGTGCCAGCAGAGACAGCCTCGACGGATACGAGCAGTACTTC.

The chain recombines TRBV5-5 with TRBJ1-2; 7 bases agree with TRBD1. The germline V gene encodes CDR1 SGHKS and CDR2 YYEKEE (reference sequence). V lost 4 bases and J lost 1; bases outside the gene matches: 10. The CDR3 runs 16 residues. The CDR3 DNA is TGTGCCAGCAGCCGAAACAGGGGCCAGGATAACTATGGCTACACCTTC. Amino acid sequence: CASSRNRGQDNYGYTF.

This clone was observed once. The chain links TRBV6-5 to TRBJ1-2; perhaps TRBD1 as D (5 bases). CDR1 MNHEY and CDR2 SVGAGI come from the germline V gene. The CDR3 sequence is 14 residues long. V lost 5 bases to trimming and J lost 4 bases, with 14 bases between them. The CDR3 sequence is CASSIREPVYGYTF. Written as DNA, the CDR3 is TGTGCCAGCAGTATCAGGGAACCCGTCTATGGCTACACCTTC.

This clone was seen more than once but under ten times. The CDR3, as DNA: TGTGCCAGCAGCAAACTGACAGGGTCGAACACCGGGGAGCTGTTTTTT. Translation: CASSKLTGSNTGELFF. The chain has TRBV28 and TRBJ2-2; 7 bases fit TRBD1. The germline gives CDR1 MDHEN, CDR2 SYDVKM. V shed 6 bases, J shed 0 bases, and the junction held 7 bases outside the gene matches. This CDR3 region has 16 residues.

The gene calls are TRBV6-2 or TRBV6-3 and TRBJ1-2; D call uncertain. Germline V gene sequence: CDR1 MNHEY, CDR2 SVGEGT. The CDR3 runs to 15 residues. The V and J ends lost 0 bases and 4 bases respectively, with 12 bases between them. CDR3 sequence reads: CASSYSTGSVYGYTF. DNA for the CDR3: TGTGCCAGCAGTTACTCGACGGGGTCTGTCTATGGCTACACCTTC.

This chain joins TRBV4-3 and TRBJ1-1; 7 bases line up with TRBD1. CDR1 is LGHNA and CDR2 is YSLEER in the germline V gene. The CDR3 has 17 amino acids. V gave up 1 base and J gave up 4 bases; unmatched junction bases: 12. The CDR3 DNA reads TGCGCCAGCAGCCAAGTAACCGGGACAGTGTCTGTCACTGAAGCTTTCTTT. Protein: CASSQVTGTVSVTEAFF.

The chain joins TRBV18 to TRBJ2-7, with 11 bases fitting TRBD2. The V gene end was trimmed by 1 base and the J gene end by 3 bases; junction bases not matched to a gene: 5. CDR1 KGHSH and CDR2 LQKENI come from the germline V gene. The CDR3 runs 16 residues. The CDR3 sequence: CASSPRNSGRVYEQYF. The CDR3 DNA reads TGTGCCAGCTCACCACGCAATAGCGGGAGGGTCTACGAGCAGTACTTC. Filled out from reference TRBV18 and TRBJ2-7, the complete variable domain reads NAGVMQNPRHLVRRRGQEARLRCSPMKGHSHVYWYRQLPEEGLKFMVYLQKENIIDESGMPKERFSAEFPKEGPSILRIQQVVRGDSAAYFCASSPRNSGRVYEQYFGPGTRLTVT.

The V and J genes are TRBV7-2 and TRBJ2-3, with 15 bases lining up with TRBD2. The length of the CDR3 is 17 residues. Germline loops: CDR1 SGHTA, CDR2 FQGNSA. Trimming removed 0 bases from V and 3 bases from J; junction bases left unmatched: 1. The CDR3 reads CASSLAGTSGGTDTQYF. CDR3 nucleotide sequence: TGTGCCAGCAGCTTAGCCGGGACTAGCGGGGGGACAGATACGCAGTATTTT.

This chain uses TRBV28 with TRBJ1-3; a possible D gene is TRBD1 (5 bases). Germline loops: CDR1 MDHEN, CDR2 SYDVKM. Trimming left V 5 bases short and J 7 bases short, with 6 bases between. The CDR3 is 11 residues long. In DNA form, the CDR3 reads TGTGCCAGCAGTCGACAGAACACCATATATTTT. Amino acids: CASSRQNTIYF.

V usage is TRBV3-1 (or the pseudogene TRBV3-2) and J usage is TRBJ2-4; 8 positions match TRBD2. The V gene's germline CDR1 is LGHDT and CDR2 YNNKEL (reference sequence). The V gene end was trimmed by 2 bases and the J gene end by 10 bases; junction bases not matched to a gene: 7. There are 14 residues in the CDR3. The CDR3 loop is CASSQTSGGGIQYF. CDR3 DNA: TGTGCCAGCAGCCAAACCTCCGGGGGGGGAATTCAGTACTTC.

The genes are TRBV7-6 and TRBJ2-5; a possible D gene is TRBD1 (5 bases). V lost 1 base and J lost 5, with 14 bases in between. The CDR3 runs to 15 residues. Germline lookup yields CDR1 SGHVS and CDR2 FNYEAQ. CDR3 coding DNA: TGTGCCAGCAGCTTAGATTTAGGGGTTTGGGAGACCCAGTACTTC. Its protein is CASSLDLGVWETQYF. Filled out from reference TRBV7-6 and TRBJ2-5, the complete variable domain reads GAGVSQSPRYKVTKRGQDVALRCDPISGHVSLYWYRQALGQGPEFLTYFNYEAQQDKSGLPNDRFSAERPEGSISTLTIQRTEQRDSAMYRCASSLDLGVWETQYFGPGTRLLVL.